A single sample is the source of the 32 T cell receptor beta chains below, sequenced in a study of cytomegalovirus exposure and HLA in healthy donors. The study ran its PCR with 60 Vbeta and 13 Jbeta primers. Sequencing was performed with immunoSEQ multiplex PCR; in TCRdb, only in-frame clones are kept and a portion is missing. Of about 150,000 clones in the sample, roughly 81% were seen once. The specimen was PBMCs. The receptor set was obtained from a woman aged 18-30 years in good health and CMV-seronegative.

This sequence joins TRBV4-3 and TRBJ2-7; 9 positions agree with TRBD2. Germline CDR1 is LGHNA and CDR2 is YSLEER. The CDR3 has 15 residues. V lost 0 bases and J lost 4; bases outside the gene matches: 4. CDR3 DNA: TGCGCCAGCAGCCAAGATCGAAGCGGGAGGTACGAGCAGTACTTC. This codes for CASSQDRSGRYEQYF.

The chain couples TRBV6-1 to TRBJ2-5, with D maybe TRBD2 (6 bases). The J call is in doubt because the DNA end fits TRBJ2-7 better. Germline V CDR1 and CDR2: MNHNS, SASEGT. CDR3 size: 15 residues. This CDR3 reads CASSPPGDPTYEQYF. CDR3 sequence (DNA): TGTGCCAGCAGTCCCCCGGGGGACCCGACCTACGAGCAGTACTTC.

The rearrangement links TRBV10-3 to TRBJ2-7; 10 bases fit TRBD1. The CDR3 is made up of 14 amino acids. The V gene's germline CDR1 is ENHRY and CDR2 SYGVKD. J lost 6 bases, V lost 5 bases, and 7 bases had no gene match. CDR3 residues: CAISNRDRGGEQYF. The DNA of the CDR3 is TGTGCCATCAGTAACAGGGACAGGGGAGGCGAGCAGTACTTC.

This clone was counted a single time. This chain links TRBV19 with TRBJ2-7; 7 nucleotides line up with TRBD2. The CDR3 loop spans 16 amino acids. V was clipped by 4 bases and J by 0 bases; unmatched bases: 9. CDR1 is LNHDA and CDR2 is SQIVND in the germline V gene (reference sequence). The CDR3 is CASSNLKRTSSYEQYF. In DNA form, the CDR3 reads TGTGCCAGTAGTAACTTAAAGCGGACTAGCTCCTACGAGCAGTACTTC.

The chain is built from TRBV6-5 and TRBJ2-7, with a possible D match to TRBD1 (6 bases). Germline V gene lookup returns CDR1 MNHEY and CDR2 SVGAGI. V gave up 6 bases and J gave up 2 bases, with 17 bases separating them. The CDR3 totals 15 residues. The CDR3 nucleotides read TGTGCCAGCAGCCCCGCGGGTAGGGGGACCTACGAGCAGTACTTC. Amino acids: CASSPAGRGTYEQYF.

The chain has TRBV4-1 and TRBJ1-5; the match to TRBD1 covers 8 bases. Germline-derived CDR1 and CDR2 are MGHRA and YSYEKL. The CDR3 loop spans 16 amino acids. V shed 4 bases, J shed 7 bases, and the junction held 12 bases outside the gene matches. The DNA for the CDR3 is TGCGCCAGCAGCCCTTTTTTGACAGGGGAAGGACAGCCCCAGCATTTT. Translation gives CASSPFLTGEGQPQHF.

The rearrangement uses TRBV5-4 and TRBJ2-2; 8 positions agree with TRBD1. CDR1 and CDR2 (germline): SGHNT, YYREEE (reference sequence). The V and J ends lost 2 bases and 5 bases, in that order; junction bases with no gene match: 2. There are 14 residues in the CDR3. The chain's CDR3 is CASSLRTGTGELFF. For the CDR3, the DNA is TGTGCCAGCAGCTTAAGGACAGGGACCGGGGAGCTGTTTTTT.

The chain uses TRBV5-6 and TRBJ1-5; D unclear. V shed 0 bases and J shed 0 bases, with 13 bases lying between them. CDR3 length equals 17 residues. Germline assignment: CDR1 SGHDT and CDR2 YYEEEE. CDR3 in DNA: TGTGCCAGCAGCTTGGTAACGGGTGCCTATAGCAATCAGCCCCAGCATTTT. Its protein product is CASSLVTGAYSNQPQHF. The full variable domain, in which reference TRBV5-6 and TRBJ1-5 provide the parts outside the CDR3, is DAGVTQSPTHLIKTRGQQVTLRCSPKSGHDTVSWYQQALGQGPQFIFQYYEEEERQRGNFPDRFSGHQFPNYSSELNVNALLLGDSALYLCASSLVTGAYSNQPQHFGDGTRLSIL.

The CDR3 loop is CASSLAVDTQYF. In DNA form, the CDR3 reads TGCGCCAGCAGCTTGGCCGTAGATACGCAGTATTTT. The chain combines TRBV5-1 with TRBJ2-3, with D unclear. CDR1 is SGHRS, CDR2 YFSETQ, per germline. The CDR3 is 12 amino acids. V was trimmed by 0 bases and J by 5 bases, leaving 4 bases between them.

The chain links TRBV5-1 to TRBJ1-2; a weak D match, TRBD1 (6 bases). This CDR3 has 14 residues. Trimming took off 4 bases at V and 5 bases at J, with 15 bases between the two ends. Germline CDR1 reads SGHRS; CDR2 reads YFSETQ. In DNA form, the CDR3 reads TGCGCCAGCAGCCCTGCCCGGGACATATATGGCTACACCTTC. Amino acid sequence: CASSPARDIYGYTF. Using reference TRBV5-1 and TRBJ1-2 for the parts outside the CDR3, the full variable domain is KAGVTQTPRYLIKTRGQQVTLSCSPISGHRSVSWYQQTPGQGLQFLFEYFSETQRNKGNFPGRFSGRQFSNSRSEMNVSTLELGDSALYLCASSPARDIYGYTFGSGTRLTVV.

V and J are TRBV18 and TRBJ2-7; TRBD1 matches 7 bases. Trimming at V came to 6 bases and at J to 6 bases, leaving 8 bases not matched to a gene. Germline CDR1 KGHSH, CDR2 LQKENI. CDR3 length: 13 residues. The CDR3 protein is CASSRGQDCEQYF. The CDR3 bases are TGTGCCAGCTCCAGAGGACAGGACTGCGAGCAGTACTTC.

This clone was recorded once. The chain joins TRBV7-2 to TRBJ2-1; perhaps TRBD1 as D (7 bases). V lost 5 bases to trimming and J lost 1 base, with 9 bases between them. Looked up from germline, CDR1 is SGHTA and CDR2 is FQGNSA. There are 14 residues in the CDR3. CDR3 nucleotide sequence: TGTGCCAGCAGCCCAGGGGGGTCCTACAATGAGCAGTTCTTC. It specifies CASSPGGSYNEQFF. Filled out from reference TRBV7-2 and TRBJ2-1, the complete variable domain reads GAGVSQSPSNKVTEKGKDVELRCDPISGHTALYWYRQSLGQGLEFLIYFQGNSAPDKSGLPSDRFSAERTGGSVSTLTIQRTQQEDSAVYLCASSPGGSYNEQFFGPGTRLTVL.

This clone showed up just once. J is TRBJ1-2 and V is TRBV5-6; a possible D gene is TRBD1 (5 bases). This CDR3 is 13 amino acids long. From germline, CDR1 is SGHDT and CDR2 YYEEEE. With 0 bases removed from V and 2 bases from J, the gap between germline ends came to 5 bases. This CDR3 reads CASSLGTNYGYTF. CDR3 DNA: TGTGCCAGCAGCTTGGGGACAAACTATGGCTACACCTTC.

The chain's CDR3 is CARHPVSEVCSVQQETQYF. CDR3 DNA: TGTGCCAGACACCCGGTCTCCGAGGTCTGCTCGGTTCAGCAAGAGACCCAGTACTTC. V gene TRBV19 combines with J gene TRBJ2-5; D is undetermined. Germline CDR1 LNHDA, CDR2 SQIVND (reference sequence). CDR3 length equals 19 residues. Between the trimmed V and J ends, which lost 9 bases and 2 bases, there was a span of 31 bases. Drawing the rest from reference TRBV19 and TRBJ2-5, the complete variable domain is DGGITQSPKYLFRKEGQNVTLSCEQNLNHDAMYWYRQDPGQGLRLIYYSQIVNDFQKGDIAEGYSVSREKKESFPLTVTSAQKNPTAFYLCARHPVSEVCSVQQETQYFGPGTRLLVL.

This clone was detected once. The V gene is TRBV11-2, the J gene TRBJ1-2; 7 bases agree with TRBD1. Germline loops: CDR1 SGHAT, CDR2 FQNNGV. The CDR3 has 15 residues. Trimming took 5 bases from V and 1 from J; bases not matched to a gene: 7. Written as DNA, the CDR3 is TGTGCCAGCAGCCATGACAGGGCCAATAACTATGGCTACACCTTC. Translated, it gives CASSHDRANNYGYTF.

This clone was detected a few times. CDR3 in amino acids: CASSLLTGVTEAFF. CDR3 in DNA: TGTGCCAGCAGCTTGCTTACAGGGGTCACTGAAGCTTTCTTT. This chain connects TRBV5-8 to TRBJ1-1, with 7 bases that match TRBD1. Germline CDR1 and CDR2: SGHTS and YDEGEE. V lost 1 base and J lost 4; bases outside the gene matches: 4. This CDR3 contains 14 residues.

This chain joins TRBV2 and TRBJ2-5; 9 bases align to TRBD2. V shed 6 bases, J shed 2 bases, and the junction held 7 bases outside the gene matches. The germline gives CDR1 SNHLY, CDR2 FYNNEI. The CDR3 sequence is 15 residues long. The CDR3 DNA follows: TGTGCCAGCAGGCTGCTTAGCGGGAGTCAAGAGACCCAGTACTTC. Translation: CASRLLSGSQETQYF.

This chain joins TRBV5-8 and TRBJ2-3, with 14 bases identical to TRBD2. CDR3 length equals 16 residues. Germline CDR1 reads SGHTS; CDR2 reads YDEGEE. Trimming cost V 4 bases and J 5 bases; bases outside gene matches: 6. The CDR3: CASSLGLAGVRDTQYF. The CDR3 region has the DNA TGTGCCAGCAGCCTGGGACTAGCGGGAGTGAGAGATACGCAGTATTTT.

V gene TRBV27 combines with J gene TRBJ1-5; TRBD1 is a possible D gene (5 bases). The CDR3 totals 14 residues. V dropped 3 bases and J dropped 2 bases, with 8 bases sitting between them. Germline V gene data show CDR1 as MNHEY and CDR2 as SMNVEV (reference sequence). The CDR3 DNA reads TGTGCCAGCAGTTTCTGGGGGGGCAATCAGCCCCAGCATTTT. Amino acids: CASSFWGGNQPQHF.

This clone was seen only a few times. The chain joins TRBV6-1 to TRBJ1-2, with 7 bases lining up with TRBD1. This CDR3 has 13 amino acids. V trimming: 7 bases; J trimming: 1 base; junction bases outside the gene matches: 3. CDR1 is MNHNS, CDR2 SASEGT, per germline. CDR3 sequence reads: CASTRDSNYGYTF. For the CDR3, the DNA is TGTGCCAGCACTCGGGACAGTAACTATGGCTACACCTTC.

The DNA of the CDR3 is TGTGCCAGCAGCCCCGGGACATACGAGCAGTACTTC. This gives the protein CASSPGTYEQYF. The chain links TRBV7-8 to TRBJ2-7, with D maybe TRBD1 (6 bases). Germline V gives CDR1 SGHVS, CDR2 FQNEAQ. V lost 5 bases, J lost 4 bases, and 9 bases lay in between. CDR3 length equals 12 residues.

V is TRBV27 and J is TRBJ2-1; the match to TRBD2 covers 9 bases. The CDR3 is 15 amino acids. V lost 5 bases, J lost 4 bases, and 6 bases stayed unmatched. Germline CDR1 MNHEY, CDR2 SMNVEV (reference sequence). The CDR3 DNA reads TGTGCCAGCAGTCCCTCTAGCGGGGATTACAATGAGCAGTTCTTC. Encoded protein: CASSPSSGDYNEQFF.

V usage is TRBV4-3 and J usage is TRBJ2-1, with 8 bases matching TRBD2. The V gene's germline CDR1 is LGHNA and CDR2 YSLEER. V lost 1 base to trimming and J lost 1 base; unmatched junction nucleotides: 3. The CDR3 has 16 amino acids. CDR3: CASSQVAGRSYNEQFF. CDR3 DNA sequence: TGCGCCAGCAGCCAAGTAGCGGGAAGGTCCTACAATGAGCAGTTCTTC.

The chain combines TRBV28 with TRBJ2-7; TRBD2 might be the D (5 bases). From germline, CDR1 is MDHEN and CDR2 SYDVKM. This CDR3 is 12 amino acids long. Trimming stripped 6 bases from V and 4 bases from J, with 10 bases between. CDR3 in amino acids: CASSKSGYEQYF. The CDR3 region has the DNA TGTGCCAGCAGCAAGAGCGGTTACGAGCAGTACTTC.

This clone is a singleton in its sample. This chain links TRBV18 with TRBJ2-7; no clear D gene. The CDR3 is made up of 14 amino acids. Germline CDR1 and CDR2: KGHSH and LQKENI. Trimming took 4 bases from V and 3 from J, leaving 13 bases between them. CDR3 nucleotides: TGTGCCAGCTCACTGGCTCAGGTGATCTACGAGCAGTACTTC. This encodes CASSLAQVIYEQYF.

This clone was observed a few times. The genes are TRBV5-4 and TRBJ1-2, with TRBD1 identical over 7 bases. V shed 0 bases, J shed 0 bases, and the junction held 5 bases outside the gene matches. Germline CDR1 is SGHNT and CDR2 is YYREEE (reference sequence). This CDR3 is built from 16 residues. CDR3 coding DNA: TGTGCCAGCAGCTTGGTTGGGACAGCGGCTAACTATGGCTACACCTTC. Protein: CASSLVGTAANYGYTF.

J is TRBJ2-7 and V is TRBV10-3, with 9 nucleotides matching TRBD1. Germline V lookup: CDR1 ENHRY, CDR2 SYGVKD. The junction had 6 bases not matched to a gene; V was cut back by 7 bases and J by 5 bases. The CDR3 has 13 amino acids. Written as DNA, the CDR3 is TGTGCCATCATGACACAGGGGGCGAACGAGCAGTACTTC. It yields the protein CAIMTQGANEQYF.

The chain has TRBV6-5 and TRBJ1-6, with D unclear. V lost 6 bases, J lost 4 bases, and 13 bases lay in between. The CDR3 contains 15 residues. Per germline, CDR1 MNHEY and CDR2 SVGAGI. CDR3 nucleotide sequence: TGTGCCAGCAGACAGCAAAGCAAATATAATTCACCCCTCCACTTT. It encodes CASRQQSKYNSPLHF.

This clone is categorized as medium-sized. The chain uses TRBV4-2 and TRBJ1-6; possibly TRBD1 for D (6 bases). The V gene lost 4 bases and the J gene lost 9 bases, with 13 bases spanning the gap. This CDR3 has 14 amino acids. Germline assignment: CDR1 LGHNA and CDR2 YNFKEQ. The DNA of the CDR3 is TGTGCCAGCAGCCTTGAGGGGGAAAGTTCACCCCTCCACTTT. This translates into CASSLEGESSPLHF.

This chain joins TRBV9 and TRBJ2-7, with D perhaps TRBD1 (6 bases). The CDR3 extends over 16 amino acids. The V end lost 0 bases, the J end lost 2 bases, and 15 bases lay between the germline ends. Germline loops: CDR1 SGDLS, CDR2 YYNGEE. This chain's CDR3 is CASSVDPGDVTYEQYF. CDR3 coding DNA: TGTGCCAGCAGCGTAGATCCAGGGGATGTTACCTACGAGCAGTACTTC.

This clone has a single count. This sequence joins TRBV5-1 and TRBJ2-5; D gene ambiguous. CDR1 is SGHRS, CDR2 YFSETQ, per germline. V lost 0 bases to trimming and J lost 0 bases, with 9 bases between them. The CDR3 length is 15 residues. Here the CDR3 DNA reads TGCGCCAGCAGCTTGGAATGGGCACACCAAGAGACCCAGTACTTC. Its translation is CASSLEWAHQETQYF.

The CDR3 region has the DNA TGTGCCAGCAGCTTAAGGGGAAGGAGCAATCAGCCCCAGCATTTT. It yields the protein CASSLRGRSNQPQHF. The gene calls are TRBV7-2 and TRBJ1-5, with a weak D call TRBD1 (5 bases). With 2 bases removed from V and 1 base from J, the gap between germline ends came to 9 bases. Per the germline V gene, CDR1 is SGHTA and CDR2 is FQGNSA. The CDR3 contains 15 residues.